This T cell receptor (beta chain) was profiled in a study of CD8+CD57+ T cells in acquired aplastic anemia. As for the study in general: Isolated CD4+ and CD8+ cells, once sorted, yielded DNA averaging roughly 3 ug. Healthy donors averaged about 11 million reads for CD4+ cells. Findings and caveats of the study: Significance was not reached for CD8+ Simpson's diversity between patients and controls. Roughly 30 CD8+ CDR3 sequences occurred in both the patients and the controls.

The germline V gene encodes CDR1 SEHNR and CDR2 FQNEAQ (reference sequence). Deletions cut 1 base from V and 7 bases from J, with 13 bases between. CDR3 length equals 15 residues. Using genomic DNA as the template, TCR beta VDJ and CDR3 profiling was carried out. MiXCR, applied by TCRdb to the reads, yields one record per CDR3 protein. This table has 150,000 to 200,000 distinct CDR3 sequences, about three fifths appearing once. Comment on this clonotype: Its target is not known.

The V and J genes are TRBV7-9 and TRBJ1-4; TRBD1 is a possible D gene (5 bases). The sequence came from a human donor in good health. Sequencing was performed on sorted CD4+, CD8+, or CD8+CD57+ T cells (not recorded which) from PBMCs. Written as DNA, the CDR3 is TGTGCCAGCAGCTTAGGGTCAGGGTTTGTTGAAAAACTGTTTTTT. Translating it yields CASSLGSGFVEKLFF.